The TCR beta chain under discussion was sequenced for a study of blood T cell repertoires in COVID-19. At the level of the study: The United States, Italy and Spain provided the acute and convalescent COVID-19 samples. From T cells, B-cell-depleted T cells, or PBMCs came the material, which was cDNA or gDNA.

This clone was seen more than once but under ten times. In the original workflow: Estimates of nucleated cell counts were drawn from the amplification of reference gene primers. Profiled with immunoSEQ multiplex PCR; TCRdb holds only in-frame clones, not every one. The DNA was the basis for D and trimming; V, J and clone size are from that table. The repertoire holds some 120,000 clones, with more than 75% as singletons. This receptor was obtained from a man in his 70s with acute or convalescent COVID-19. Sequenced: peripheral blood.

This CDR3 is CASSQDVLYEQYF. CDR3 coding DNA: TGCGCCAGCAGCCAAGATGTTCTCTACGAGCAGTACTTC. The V gene is TRBV4-1, the J gene TRBJ2-7; no clear D. This CDR3 region has 13 residues. The germline CDR1 and CDR2 sequences are MGHRA and YSYEKL. Trimming removed 0 bases at V and 3 bases at J, with 6 bases between.